This T cell receptor (beta chain) stems from a study of cytomegalovirus exposure and HLA in healthy donors. Points from the study as a whole: By HLA locus, TCR association rates varied in a later analysis, with DRB1 showing the most and HLA-C the fewest. Researchers reported that three CMV-associated chains were confirmed in vitro as CMV antigen-specific.

CDR3 length: 15 amino acids. Germline-derived CDR1 and CDR2 are SGHNT and YYREEE (reference sequence). Germline trimming cut 0 bases from V and 1 base from J; bases unmatched to any gene: 3. As regards this clone: Its cognate antigen is unknown.

This PCR relied on a set of 60 Vbeta primers and 13 Jbeta primers. Original handling: A follow-up analysis tallied tens of millions of unique TCR beta chains, some 9.9 million shared. Data came from immunoSEQ multiplex PCR; TCRdb stores just in-frame clones and leaves some out. V and J calls and clone size are those listed in that table; D and trimming were worked out from the DNA. The sample has roughly 170,000 clones, roughly 80% seen once. This chain links TRBV5-4 with TRBJ1-1, with 7 bases fitting TRBD1. Sequenced sample: PBMCs. This sequence was found in a man aged 25 to 40 in good health and CMV-seronegative. CDR3 DNA sequence: TGTGCCAGCAGCTTGGCTCGGACAGGGAACACTGAAGCTTTCTTT. Amino acid sequence: CASSLARTGNTEAFF. The entire variable domain, with the rest obtained from reference TRBV5-4 and TRBJ1-1, is as follows: ETGVTQSPTHLIKTRGQQVTLRCSSQSGHNTVSWYQQALGQGPQFIFQYYREEENGRGNFPPRFSGLQFPNYSSELNVNALELDDSALYLCASSLARTGNTEAFFGQGTRLTVV.